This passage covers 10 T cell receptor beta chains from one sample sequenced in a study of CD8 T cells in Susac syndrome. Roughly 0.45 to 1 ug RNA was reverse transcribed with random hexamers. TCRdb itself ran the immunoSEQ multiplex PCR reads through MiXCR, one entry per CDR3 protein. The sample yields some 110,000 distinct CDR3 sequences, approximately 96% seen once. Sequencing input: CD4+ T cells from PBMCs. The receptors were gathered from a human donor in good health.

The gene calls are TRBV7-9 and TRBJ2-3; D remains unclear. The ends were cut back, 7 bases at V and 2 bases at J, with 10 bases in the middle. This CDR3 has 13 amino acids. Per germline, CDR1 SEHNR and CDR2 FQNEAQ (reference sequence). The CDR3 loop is CASTEGPTDTQYF. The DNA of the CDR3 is TGTGCCAGCACCGAAGGGCCCACAGATACGCAGTATTTT.

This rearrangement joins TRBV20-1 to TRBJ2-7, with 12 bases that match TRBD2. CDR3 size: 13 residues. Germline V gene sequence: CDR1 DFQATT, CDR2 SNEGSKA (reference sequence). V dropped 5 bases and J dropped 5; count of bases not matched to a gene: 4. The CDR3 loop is CSAATSGRNEQYF. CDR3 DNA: TGCAGTGCTGCGACTAGCGGGAGAAACGAGCAGTACTTC.

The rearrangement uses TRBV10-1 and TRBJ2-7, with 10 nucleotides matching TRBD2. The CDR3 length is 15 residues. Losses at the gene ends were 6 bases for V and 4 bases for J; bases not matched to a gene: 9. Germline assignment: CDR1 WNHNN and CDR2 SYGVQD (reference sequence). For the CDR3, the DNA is TGCGCCAGCAGCGCATCTAGCGGGAGTCTGTACGAGCAGTACTTC. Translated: CASSASSGSLYEQYF.

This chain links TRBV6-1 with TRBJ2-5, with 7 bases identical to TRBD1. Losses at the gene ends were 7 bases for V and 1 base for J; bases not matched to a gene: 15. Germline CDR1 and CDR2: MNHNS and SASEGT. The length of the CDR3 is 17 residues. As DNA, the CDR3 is TGTGCCAGCAAGGGGGCCGGTTACCAGGTGGTCCAAGAGACCCAGTACTTC. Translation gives CASKGAGYQVVQETQYF.

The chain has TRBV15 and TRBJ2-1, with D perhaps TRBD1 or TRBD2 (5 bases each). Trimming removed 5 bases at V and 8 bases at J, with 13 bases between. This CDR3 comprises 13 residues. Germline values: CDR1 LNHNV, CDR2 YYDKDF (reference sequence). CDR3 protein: CATSSIRGHEQFF. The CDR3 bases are TGTGCCACCAGCTCAATTCGGGGCCATGAGCAGTTCTTC.

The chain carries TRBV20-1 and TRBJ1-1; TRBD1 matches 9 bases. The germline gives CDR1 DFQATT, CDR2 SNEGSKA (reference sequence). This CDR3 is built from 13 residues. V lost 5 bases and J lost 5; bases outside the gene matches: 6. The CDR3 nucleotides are TGCAGTGCTCTCGTCGACAGGGGGACTGAAGCTTTCTTT. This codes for CSALVDRGTEAFF.

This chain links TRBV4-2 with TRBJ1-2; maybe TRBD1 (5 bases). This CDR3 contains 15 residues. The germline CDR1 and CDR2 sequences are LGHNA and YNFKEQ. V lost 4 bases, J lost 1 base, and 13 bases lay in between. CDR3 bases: TGTGCCAGCAGCCCCCGACAGTCCTTTAACTATGGCTACACCTTC. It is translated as CASSPRQSFNYGYTF.

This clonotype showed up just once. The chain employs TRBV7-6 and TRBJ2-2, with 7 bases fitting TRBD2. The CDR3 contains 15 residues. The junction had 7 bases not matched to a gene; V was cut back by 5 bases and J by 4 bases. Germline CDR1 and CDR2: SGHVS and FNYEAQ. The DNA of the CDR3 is TGTGCCAGCAGCCGGCCGAGGACTAGCACCGGGGAGCTGTTTTTT. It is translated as CASSRPRTSTGELFF.

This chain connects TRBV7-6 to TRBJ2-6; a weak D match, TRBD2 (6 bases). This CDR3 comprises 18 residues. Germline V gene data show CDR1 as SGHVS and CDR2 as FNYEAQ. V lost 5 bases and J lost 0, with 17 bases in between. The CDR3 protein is CASSQWAGLSSGANVLTF. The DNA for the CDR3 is TGTGCCAGCAGCCAGTGGGCGGGGCTGAGCTCTGGGGCCAACGTCCTGACTTTC.

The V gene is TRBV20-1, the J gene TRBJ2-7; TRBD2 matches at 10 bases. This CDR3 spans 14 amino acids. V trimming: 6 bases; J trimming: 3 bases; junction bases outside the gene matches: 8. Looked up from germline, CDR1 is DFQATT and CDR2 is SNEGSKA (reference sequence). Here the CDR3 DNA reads TGCAGTGCCCGTCCTAGCGGGAGAGTCTACGAGCAGTACTTC. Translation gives CSARPSGRVYEQYF.